Presented here are 7 T cell receptor beta chains from one specimen sequenced in a study of blood T cell repertoires in COVID-19. This table comes from immunoSEQ multiplex PCR, and its TCRdb copy is limited to in-frame clones, with some not included. The sample holds roughly 140,000 clones, roughly 88% seen once. Sequencing was done on a sample of peripheral blood. These receptors all stem from a woman aged 45-60 years in a cohort sampled during active or convalescent COVID-19.

V is TRBV24-1 and J is TRBJ1-1; D perhaps matches TRBD1 (6 bases). The CDR3 sequence is 13 residues long. V lost 4 bases, J lost 7 bases, and 12 bases lay in between. CDR1 and CDR2 from the germline V gene are KGHDR and SFDVKD. In DNA form, the CDR3 reads TGTGCCACCAGTGACCCAGACAGGATTGAAGCTTTCTTT. Protein product: CATSDPDRIEAFF.

This clone showed up just a few times. This chain joins TRBV7-9 and TRBJ2-7, with 7 bases matching TRBD1. This CDR3 has 15 residues. Germline CDR1 reads SEHNR; CDR2 reads FQNEAQ (reference sequence). V was clipped by 5 bases and J by 2 bases; unmatched bases: 9. CDR3 residues: CASSRRTGLTYEQYF. CDR3 DNA: TGTGCCAGCAGCCGCAGGACAGGATTAACCTACGAGCAGTACTTC.

The chain carries TRBV25-1 and TRBJ1-2; TRBD1 aligns across 7 bases. Germline V gene sequence: CDR1 MGHDK, CDR2 SYGVNS. After removal of 8 bases from V and 3 bases from J, the junction contained 9 bases not matched to a gene. The CDR3 is 14 amino acids. As DNA, the CDR3 is TGTGCCAGCCGCATGACAGGGCAGGACTATGGCTACACCTTC. It codes for CASRMTGQDYGYTF.

This clone ranks as medium-sized (0.01 to 0.1%). The rearrangement uses TRBV4-1 and TRBJ1-1; D unresolved. The CDR3 has 15 residues. The germline V gene has CDR1 MGHRA and CDR2 YSYEKL. Trimming shortened V by 2 bases and J by 1 base, and 11 bases separated the two germline ends. CDR3 coding DNA: TGCGCCAGCAGCCAAAAGGGAGGAGGGAACACTGAAGCTTTCTTT. Translated: CASSQKGGGNTEAFF.

The chain combines TRBV3-1 (or the pseudogene TRBV3-2) with TRBJ1-6, with D perhaps matching TRBD1 (5 bases). Trimming took off 2 bases at V and 7 bases at J, with 9 bases between the two ends. The CDR3 has 14 residues. Per the germline V gene, CDR1 is LGHDT and CDR2 is YNNKEL (reference sequence). For the CDR3, the DNA is TGTGCCAGCAGCCAACACAGACAGAATTCACCCCTCCACTTT. Translation: CASSQHRQNSPLHF.

V usage is TRBV12-5 and J usage is TRBJ2-3; no clear D. Germline V gene lookup returns CDR1 LGHNT and CDR2 FRNRAP. Trimming cost V 8 bases and J 0 bases, with 12 bases left between them. CDR3 size: 14 residues. The CDR3 nucleotides are TGTGCTAGTTCGAACACCCGCAGCACAGATACGCAGTATTTT. This sequence encodes CASSNTRSTDTQYF.

V and J are TRBV3-1 (or the pseudogene TRBV3-2) and TRBJ1-2, with TRBD1 matching over 11 bases. V shed 8 bases and J 4 bases; nucleotides not matched to a gene: 6. The germline CDR1 and CDR2 sequences are LGHDT and YNNKEL (reference sequence). The CDR3 is 14 residues long. CDR3 sequence: CASVGQGASYGYTF. CDR3 nucleotides: TGTGCCAGCGTCGGACAGGGGGCCAGCTATGGCTACACCTTC.